The entry that follows covers one T cell receptor beta chain sequence. Seattle cases were enrolled at active infection and followed longitudinally. The sample is drawn from a study of blood T cell repertoires in COVID-19. Study-level background: Specimens from acute and convalescent COVID-19 originated in the United States, Italy and Spain.

Libraries were prepared by immunoSEQ multiplex PCR; TCRdb keeps only in-frame clonotypes and omits some of them. The data contain more than 250,000 clones, about 87% of them singletons. The TCR was taken from a woman aged 45-65 years with COVID-19, enrolled during active disease. The specimen sequenced was peripheral blood.

CDR3 nucleotides: TGTGCCAGCAGCTTGGGACAGGCGGTTTATGGCTACACCTTC. Its translation is CASSLGQAVYGYTF. The V gene is TRBV5-6, the J gene TRBJ1-2, with D maybe TRBD1 (6 bases). Looked up from germline, CDR1 is SGHDT and CDR2 is YYEEEE. With 0 bases removed from V and 5 bases from J, the gap between germline ends came to 11 bases. The CDR3 extends over 14 amino acids. The complete variable domain, with remaining parts taken from reference TRBV5-6 and TRBJ1-2, reads DAGVTQSPTHLIKTRGQQVTLRCSPKSGHDTVSWYQQALGQGPQFIFQYYEEEERQRGNFPDRFSGHQFPNYSSELNVNALLLGDSALYLCASSLGQAVYGYTFGSGTRLTVV.